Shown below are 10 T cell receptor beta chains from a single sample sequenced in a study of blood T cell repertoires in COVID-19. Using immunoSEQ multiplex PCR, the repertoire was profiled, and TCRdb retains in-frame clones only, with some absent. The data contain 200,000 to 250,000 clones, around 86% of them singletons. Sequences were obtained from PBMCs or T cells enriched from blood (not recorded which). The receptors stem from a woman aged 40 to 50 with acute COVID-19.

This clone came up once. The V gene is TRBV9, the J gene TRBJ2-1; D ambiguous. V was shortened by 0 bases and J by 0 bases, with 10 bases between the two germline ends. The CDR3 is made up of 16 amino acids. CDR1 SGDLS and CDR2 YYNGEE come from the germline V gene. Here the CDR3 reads CASSVAVASSYNEQFF. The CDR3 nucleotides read TGTGCCAGCAGCGTAGCTGTAGCAAGCTCCTACAATGAGCAGTTCTTC. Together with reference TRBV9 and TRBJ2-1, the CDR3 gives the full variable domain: DSGVTQTPKHLITATGQRVTLRCSPRSGDLSVYWYQQSLDQGLQFLIQYYNGEERAKGNILERFSAQQFPDLHSELNLSSLELGDSALYFCASSVAVASSYNEQFFGPGTRLTVL.

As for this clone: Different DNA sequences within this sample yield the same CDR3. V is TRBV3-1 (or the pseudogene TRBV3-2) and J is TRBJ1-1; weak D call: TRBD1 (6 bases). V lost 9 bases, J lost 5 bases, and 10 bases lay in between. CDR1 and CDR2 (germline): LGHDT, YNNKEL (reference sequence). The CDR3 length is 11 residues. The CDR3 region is CASRGGTEAFF. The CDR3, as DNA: TGTGCCAGTAGGGGGGGGACTGAAGCTTTCTTT.

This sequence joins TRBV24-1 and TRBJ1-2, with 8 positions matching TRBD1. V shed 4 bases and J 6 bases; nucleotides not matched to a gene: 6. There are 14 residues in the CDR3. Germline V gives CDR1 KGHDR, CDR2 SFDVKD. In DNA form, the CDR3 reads TGTGCCACCAGTGACTCCTGGACAGGGAATGGCTACACCTTC. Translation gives CATSDSWTGNGYTF.

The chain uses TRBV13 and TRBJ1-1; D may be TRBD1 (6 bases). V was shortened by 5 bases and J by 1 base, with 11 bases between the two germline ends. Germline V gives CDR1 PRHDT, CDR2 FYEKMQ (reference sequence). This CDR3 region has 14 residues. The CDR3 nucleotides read TGTGCCAGCAGCCCCGGACAGTCGAACACTGAAGCTTTCTTT. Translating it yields CASSPGQSNTEAFF.

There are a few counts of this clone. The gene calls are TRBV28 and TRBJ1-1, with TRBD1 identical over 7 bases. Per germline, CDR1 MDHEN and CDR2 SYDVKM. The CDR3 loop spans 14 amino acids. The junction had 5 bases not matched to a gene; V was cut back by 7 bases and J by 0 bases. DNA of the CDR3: TGTGCCAGCACGCCGGGACAGCTGAACACTGAAGCTTTCTTT. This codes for CASTPGQLNTEAFF.

CDR3 amino acids: CASSPRVGLAGESGELFF. The CDR3 coding sequence is TGCGCCAGCAGCCCAAGAGTTGGGTTAGCAGGGGAGTCCGGGGAGCTGTTTTTT. The chain recombines TRBV4-3 with TRBJ2-2; D may be TRBD1 (6 bases). V was trimmed by 4 bases and J by 6 bases, leaving 24 bases between them. Per germline, CDR1 LGHNA and CDR2 YSLEER. The CDR3 loop spans 18 amino acids.

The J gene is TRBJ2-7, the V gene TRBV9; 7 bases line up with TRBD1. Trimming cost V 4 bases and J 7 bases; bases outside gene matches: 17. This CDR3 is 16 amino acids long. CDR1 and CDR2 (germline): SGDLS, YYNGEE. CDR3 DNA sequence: TGTGCCAGCAGCCCCGGACGTGGGACAGCCCCTAGAGAGCAGTACTTC. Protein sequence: CASSPGRGTAPREQYF.

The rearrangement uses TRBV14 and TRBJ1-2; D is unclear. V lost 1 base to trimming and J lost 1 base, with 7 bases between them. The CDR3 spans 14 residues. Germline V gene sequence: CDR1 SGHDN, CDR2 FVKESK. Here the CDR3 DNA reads TGTGCCAGCAGCCAAGTCGGACTTAACTATGGCTACACCTTC. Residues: CASSQVGLNYGYTF.

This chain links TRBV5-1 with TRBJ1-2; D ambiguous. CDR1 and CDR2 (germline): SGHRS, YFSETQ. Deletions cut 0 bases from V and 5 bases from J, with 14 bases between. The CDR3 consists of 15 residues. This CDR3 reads CASSLDLSKLYGYTF. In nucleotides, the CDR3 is TGCGCCAGCAGCTTGGATTTAAGCAAGCTATATGGCTACACCTTC.

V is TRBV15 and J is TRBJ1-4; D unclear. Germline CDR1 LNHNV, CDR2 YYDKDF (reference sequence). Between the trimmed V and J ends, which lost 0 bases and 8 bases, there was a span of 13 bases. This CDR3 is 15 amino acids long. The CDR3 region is CATSREDLGREKLFF. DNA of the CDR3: TGTGCCACCAGCAGAGAAGATCTGGGGAGGGAAAAACTGTTTTTT.